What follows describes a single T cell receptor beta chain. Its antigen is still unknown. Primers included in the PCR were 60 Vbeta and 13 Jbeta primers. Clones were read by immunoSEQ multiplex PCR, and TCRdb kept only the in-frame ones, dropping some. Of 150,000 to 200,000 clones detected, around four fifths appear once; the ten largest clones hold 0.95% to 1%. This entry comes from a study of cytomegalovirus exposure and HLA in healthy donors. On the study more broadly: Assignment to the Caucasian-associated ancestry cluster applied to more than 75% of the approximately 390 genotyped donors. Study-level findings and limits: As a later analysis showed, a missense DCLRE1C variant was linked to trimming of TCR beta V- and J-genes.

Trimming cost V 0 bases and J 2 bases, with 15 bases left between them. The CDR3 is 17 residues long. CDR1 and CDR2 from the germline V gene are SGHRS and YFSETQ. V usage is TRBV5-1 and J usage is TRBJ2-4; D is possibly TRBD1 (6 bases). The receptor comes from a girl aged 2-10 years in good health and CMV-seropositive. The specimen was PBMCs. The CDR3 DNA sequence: TGCGCCAGCAGCTTGGGGCTTTGGGACATGACCAAAAACATTCAGTACTTC. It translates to CASSLGLWDMTKNIQYF.